These 21 T cell receptor beta chains were all obtained from the same sample, sequenced in a study of shared clonotypes between healthy human individuals (dated by TCRdb to the early 2020s). The library relied on the immunoSEQ multiplex PCR assay. TCRdb retrieved this table from immuneACCESS and kept in-frame rearrangements only. Not all clones are present; in checked studies, unresolved V genes account for under half, and no reason is known for the remainder. The sample table holds roughly 2 million clones, of which 85% to 95% were seen once. The top ten hold about 1.1% of the sample. CD8 naive samples were CD45RO-negative cells positively selected for CCR7, giving a CD45RA+CCR7+ population that excluded TemRA cells. The sample taken for sequencing was naive CD8+ T cells sorted from blood. According to the study, the label for this sample's cell subset or site signals: CD45RA+CCR7+. Receptors originate from a man younger than 30 in good health.

About this clone itself: The sample contains more than one DNA sequence encoding this CDR3. The gene calls are TRBV5-4 and TRBJ2-1; 7 bases are shared with TRBD1. The CDR3 has 14 amino acids. Germline CDR1 SGHNT, CDR2 YYREEE (reference sequence). V dropped 5 bases and J dropped 0; count of bases not matched to a gene: 2. For the CDR3, the DNA is TGTGCCAGCAGTTGGGACAGCTCCTACAATGAGCAGTTCTTC. Protein product: CASSWDSSYNEQFF.

The chain combines TRBV10-1 with TRBJ2-4, with D hard to call. Trimming removed 4 bases from V and 1 base from J, with 11 bases in between. Germline lookup yields CDR1 WNHNN and CDR2 SYGVQD (reference sequence). The CDR3 extends over 15 amino acids. CDR3 sequence (DNA): TGCGCCAGCAGTGCTGCAGGCTCTGCCAAAAACATTCAGTACTTC. Translating it yields CASSAAGSAKNIQYF.

The genes are TRBV28 and TRBJ2-7, with D possibly being TRBD2 (6 bases). Per the germline V gene, CDR1 is MDHEN and CDR2 is SYDVKM. The V end was cut by 5 bases, the J end by 0 bases, with 11 bases between. CDR3 length: 14 residues. This chain's CDR3 is CASSRDFDSYEQYF. The CDR3 DNA follows: TGTGCCAGCAGTAGGGACTTCGACTCCTACGAGCAGTACTTC.

The chain recombines TRBV11-2 with TRBJ1-4; D may be TRBD1 (5 bases). V lost 1 base, J lost 7 bases, and 13 bases lay in between. Germline CDR1 SGHAT, CDR2 FQNNGV. The length of the CDR3 is 15 residues. The CDR3 region is CASSLGTGLSEKLFF. Here the CDR3 DNA reads TGTGCCAGCAGCTTAGGTACAGGACTTTCTGAAAAACTGTTTTTT.

This clone appeared once. This chain uses TRBV6-6 with TRBJ2-3; D not certain. The ends were cut back, 6 bases at V and 4 bases at J, with 5 bases in the middle. The CDR3 is made up of 11 amino acids. CDR1 MNHNY and CDR2 SVGAGI come from the germline V gene (reference sequence). In DNA, the CDR3 is TGTGCCAGCAGCGAGTCAGATACGCAGTATTTT. Translating it yields CASSESDTQYF.

This chain connects TRBV15 to TRBJ2-5; D call uncertain. Germline loops: CDR1 LNHNV, CDR2 YYDKDF (reference sequence). This CDR3 spans 14 amino acids. Between the trimmed V and J ends, which lost 6 bases and 0 bases, there was a span of 11 bases. The CDR3, as DNA: TGTGCCACCAGTAGTGGATCCAACCAAGAGACCCAGTACTTC. It codes for CATSSGSNQETQYF.

The J gene is TRBJ2-5, the V gene TRBV11-3; D ambiguous. The end of the DNA is better explained by TRBJ2-7, so the J call may be wrong. Germline V CDR1 and CDR2: SGHNT, YENEEA. CDR3 length: 15 amino acids. For the CDR3, the DNA is TGTGCCAGCAGCTTAGATTACGGAGATATGTACGAGCAGTACTTC. Amino acid sequence: CASSLDYGDMYEQYF.

The chain links TRBV7-8 to TRBJ2-1; the D gene is possibly TRBD2 (6 bases). The CDR3 loop spans 14 amino acids. The germline V and J ends were trimmed by 3 bases and 8 bases, with 14 bases remaining between them. CDR1 is SGHVS, CDR2 FQNEAQ, per germline. CDR3 coding DNA: TGTGCCAGCAGCTTGGGGGAGGCCTGGGATGAGCAGTTCTTC. Its protein product is CASSLGEAWDEQFF. Full variable domain (missing parts from reference TRBV7-8 and TRBJ2-1): GAGVSQSPRYKVAKRGQDVALRCDPISGHVSLFWYQQALGQGPEFLTYFQNEAQLDKSGLPSDRFFAERPEGSVSTLKIQRTQQEDSAVYLCASSLGEAWDEQFFGPGTRLTVL.

This clone was counted once. The chain is built from TRBV4-1 and TRBJ1-1; 10 bases are shared with TRBD1. V was clipped by 2 bases and J by 5 bases; unmatched bases: 14. The CDR3 consists of 18 residues. CDR1 is MGHRA, CDR2 YSYEKL, per germline. This chain's CDR3 is CASSQPQGPGQGGTEAFF. Here the CDR3 DNA reads TGCGCCAGCAGCCAACCCCAAGGCCCCGGACAGGGGGGTACTGAAGCTTTCTTT.

The genes are TRBV9 and TRBJ2-1; D is undetermined. This CDR3 has 15 amino acids. Between the trimmed V and J ends, which lost 0 bases and 2 bases, there was a span of 9 bases. Germline loops: CDR1 SGDLS, CDR2 YYNGEE. CDR3 region: CASSVVAEPYNEQFF. The CDR3 nucleotides read TGTGCCAGCAGCGTAGTCGCGGAACCCTACAATGAGCAGTTCTTC.

The rearrangement joins TRBV10-2 to TRBJ2-7; D is possibly TRBD1 or TRBD2 (5 bases each). CDR1 and CDR2 from the germline V gene are WSHSY and SAAADI. This CDR3 region has 13 residues. Trimming removed 7 bases from V and 4 bases from J, with 14 bases in between. CDR3 nucleotide sequence: TGCGCCAGCACCGTAGCAGGGAGTTACGAGCAGTACTTC. Its protein product is CASTVAGSYEQYF.

The V and J genes are TRBV9 and TRBJ2-2, with 7 nucleotides matching TRBD1. Germline CDR1 is SGDLS and CDR2 is YYNGEE. The CDR3 is 16 residues long. The V and J ends lost 2 bases and 2 bases, in that order; junction bases with no gene match: 6. The CDR3 loop reads CASSVHRGLNTGELFF. CDR3 in DNA: TGTGCCAGCAGCGTCCACAGGGGCCTAAACACCGGGGAGCTGTTTTTT.

The rearrangement joins TRBV28 to TRBJ1-4; possible D gene TRBD1, 5 bases. The germline V gene encodes CDR1 MDHEN and CDR2 SYDVKM. V dropped 6 bases and J dropped 7 bases, with 15 bases sitting between them. This CDR3 contains 14 residues. The CDR3: CASRTTAYLEKLFF. CDR3 coding DNA: TGTGCCAGCAGAACGACAGCGTACCTTGAAAAACTGTTTTTT.

This clone occurred a few times. The sample holds other DNA sequences that translate to the same CDR3. The chain carries TRBV7-9 and TRBJ2-2; no definite D call. With 2 bases removed from V and 4 bases from J, the gap between germline ends came to 2 bases. The CDR3 has 12 residues. Germline-derived CDR1 and CDR2 are SEHNR and FQNEAQ (reference sequence). The CDR3 here is CASSLITGELFF. The DNA of the CDR3 is TGTGCCAGCAGCTTAATCACCGGGGAGCTGTTTTTT.

In its sample, this clone was seen once. V usage is TRBV4-1 and J usage is TRBJ2-1; 11 nucleotides line up with TRBD2. Trimming at V came to 1 base and at J to 6 bases, leaving 5 bases not matched to a gene. The CDR3 is made up of 16 amino acids. CDR1 and CDR2 from the germline V gene are MGHRA and YSYEKL. DNA of the CDR3: TGCGCCAGCAGCCAAGGCCCCGGACTAGCGGGCAATGAGCAGTTCTTC. It encodes CASSQGPGLAGNEQFF.

This rearrangement joins TRBV27 to TRBJ1-1; no definite D call. The CDR3 has 15 amino acids. Germline V lookup: CDR1 MNHEY, CDR2 SMNVEV (reference sequence). V lost 0 bases and J 2 bases, leaving 10 bases between the germline ends. CDR3 region: CASSLSAETNTEAFF. The CDR3 nucleotides read TGTGCCAGCAGTTTATCGGCAGAGACTAACACTGAAGCTTTCTTT.

The chain combines TRBV5-1 with TRBJ2-3, with D hard to call. CDR3 size: 16 residues. Germline loops: CDR1 SGHRS, CDR2 YFSETQ. The V and J ends lost 0 bases and 0 bases respectively, with 11 bases between them. The CDR3 loop reads CASSLATYTSTDTQYF. The CDR3 DNA reads TGCGCCAGCAGCTTGGCGACGTACACGAGCACAGATACGCAGTATTTT. The whole variable domain, filled in from reference TRBV5-1 and TRBJ2-3, reads KAGVTQTPRYLIKTRGQQVTLSCSPISGHRSVSWYQQTPGQGLQFLFEYFSETQRNKGNFPGRFSGRQFSNSRSEMNVSTLELGDSALYLCASSLATYTSTDTQYFGPGTRLTVL.

The chain couples TRBV11-2 to TRBJ1-1; D gene unclear. The V end was cut by 3 bases, the J end by 6 bases, with 8 bases between. The CDR3 sequence is 12 residues long. Germline V gene lookup returns CDR1 SGHAT and CDR2 FQNNGV. The CDR3 nucleotides are TGTGCCAGCAGCTTCCCCTCACCTGAAGCTTTCTTT. Translated: CASSFPSPEAFF.

The V gene is TRBV5-6, the J gene TRBJ1-5; D not certain. This CDR3 has 12 amino acids. V dropped 2 bases and J dropped 6 bases, with 6 bases sitting between them. From germline, CDR1 is SGHDT and CDR2 YYEEEE. CDR3 in amino acids: CASSFEGQPQHF. The CDR3 coding sequence is TGTGCCAGCAGCTTCGAAGGTCAGCCCCAGCATTTT.

The rearrangement uses TRBV6-5 and TRBJ2-1, with 9 bases that match TRBD2. From germline, CDR1 is MNHEY and CDR2 SVGAGI. The ends lost 5 bases at V and 12 bases at J; junction bases unmatched: 8. This CDR3 spans 13 amino acids. CDR3 in amino acids: CASSGTSPTSQFF. The CDR3 DNA follows: TGTGCCAGCAGTGGGACTAGCCCTACGTCGCAGTTCTTC.

The rearrangement uses TRBV6-1 and TRBJ2-3, with TRBD2 as a possible D gene (5 bases). The ends were cut back, 4 bases at V and 2 bases at J, with 10 bases in the middle. CDR1 is MNHNS, CDR2 SASEGT, per germline. This CDR3 has 14 amino acids. The CDR3 region is CASSGGSLTDTQYF. In DNA form, the CDR3 reads TGTGCCAGCAGTGGAGGGTCCCTCACAGATACGCAGTATTTT.